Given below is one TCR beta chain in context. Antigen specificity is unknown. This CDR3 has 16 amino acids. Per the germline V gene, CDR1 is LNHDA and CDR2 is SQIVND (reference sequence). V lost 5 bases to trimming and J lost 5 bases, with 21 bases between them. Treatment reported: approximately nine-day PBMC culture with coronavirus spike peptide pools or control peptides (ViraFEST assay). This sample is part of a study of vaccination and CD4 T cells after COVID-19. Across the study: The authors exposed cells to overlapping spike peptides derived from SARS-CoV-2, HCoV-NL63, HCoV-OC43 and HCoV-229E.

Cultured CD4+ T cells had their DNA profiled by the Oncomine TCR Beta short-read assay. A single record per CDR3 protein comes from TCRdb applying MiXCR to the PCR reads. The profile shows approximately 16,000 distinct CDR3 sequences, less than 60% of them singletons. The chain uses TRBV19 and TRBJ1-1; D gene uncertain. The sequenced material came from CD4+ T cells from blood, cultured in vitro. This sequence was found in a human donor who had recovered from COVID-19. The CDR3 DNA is TGTGCCAGTAGTTATTTAGGAACCCCTCTAGTGACTGAAGCTTTCTTT. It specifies CASSYLGTPLVTEAFF.